This T cell receptor (beta chain) derives from a study of T cells in Graves' hyperthyroidism and ophthalmopathy. Findings and limits, study-wide: Using 13 V-J features, a model discriminated ophthalmopathy from stable hyperthyroidism.

Amplification targeted TCR beta CDR3 regions from RNA transcripts. During a first-round RT-PCR of the TCR CDR3, the HTBI primer set was used. Using its own MiXCR run on the multiplex PCR reads, TCRdb lists one record per CDR3 protein. The table includes approximately 420,000 distinct CDR3 sequences, approximately 15% detected once. Trimming pared 3 bases from V and 6 bases from J, leaving 12 bases between. The CDR3 loop spans 15 amino acids. Germline V gene lookup returns CDR1 MNHEY and CDR2 SMNVEV (reference sequence). This clonotype appeared a few times. Antigen specificity is unknown. The source of this sequence is a woman in her 30s with Graves' hyperthyroidism. This rearrangement joins TRBV27 to TRBJ1-6; D unresolved. Sequenced input: blood. CDR3 sequence (DNA): TGTGCCAGCAGTTTTTCGACGGCCCTTAATTCACCCCTCCACTTT. Its protein product is CASSFSTALNSPLHF.